The 23 T cell receptor beta chains reported below all come from one sample, sequenced in a study of cytomegalovirus exposure and HLA in healthy donors. Vbeta (60) and Jbeta (13) primers were used in the PCR. Produced via immunoSEQ multiplex PCR; TCRdb's table is partial and in-frame only. Of more than 150,000 clones listed, roughly 78% are singletons. The sequenced material came from PBMCs. The receptors originated from a woman aged 45-65 years in good health and CMV-seropositive.

The CDR3 loop reads CASGGDISYEQYF. The CDR3 region has the DNA TGTGCCAGCGGCGGGGACATCTCCTACGAGCAGTACTTC. V and J are TRBV9 and TRBJ2-7; D assignment may be TRBD1 or TRBD2 (6 bases each). Per the germline V gene, CDR1 is SGDLS and CDR2 is YYNGEE. The V gene lost 7 bases and the J gene lost 0 bases, with 11 bases spanning the gap. The CDR3 sequence is 13 residues long.

V gene TRBV7-3 combines with J gene TRBJ2-2; TRBD2 agrees at 8 bases. The germline V gene has CDR1 SGHTA and CDR2 FQGTGA. V lost 6 bases, J lost 1 base, and 7 bases stayed unmatched. The CDR3 has 16 amino acids. CDR3 protein: CASRYQTSGNTGELFF. The CDR3 DNA is TGTGCCAGCAGATACCAAACTAGCGGGAACACCGGGGAGCTGTTTTTT.

The sample holds a few counts of this clone. V and J are TRBV7-9 and TRBJ1-4, with D perhaps TRBD1 (6 bases). The germline V and J ends were trimmed by 7 bases and 7 bases, with 13 bases remaining between them. In germline, CDR1 is SEHNR, CDR2 FQNEAQ (reference sequence). This CDR3 contains 13 residues. CDR3 sequence reads: CASTLGAGEKLFF. DNA for the CDR3: TGTGCCAGCACCTTGGGGGCGGGTGAAAAACTGTTTTTT.

The gene calls are TRBV7-2 and TRBJ2-2, with 7 bases that match TRBD2. The CDR3 is 16 amino acids. The J segment lost 5 bases and the V segment lost 5 bases, leaving 11 bases of the junction unmatched. Germline values: CDR1 SGHTA, CDR2 FQGNSA. The CDR3 coding sequence is TGTGCCAGCAGCCGATCCGGGGGAGGGTCTACCGGGGAGCTGTTTTTT. Its protein is CASSRSGGGSTGELFF.

J is TRBJ1-4 and V is TRBV7-9; D gene unclear. Between the trimmed V and J ends, which lost 3 bases and 6 bases, there was a span of 11 bases. This CDR3 is 14 amino acids long. Germline V gives CDR1 SEHNR, CDR2 FQNEAQ (reference sequence). In nucleotides, the CDR3 is TGTGCCAGCAGCTTCGGAACAGCCGATGAAAAACTGTTTTTT. Translation: CASSFGTADEKLFF.

This chain links TRBV28 with TRBJ2-1; D gene ambiguous. Germline V gene lookup returns CDR1 MDHEN and CDR2 SYDVKM. Trimming shortened V by 7 bases and J by 2 bases, and 9 bases separated the two germline ends. The CDR3 is made up of 13 amino acids. The CDR3 region has the DNA TGTGCCAGCACGGGTTTACCCTACAATGAGCAGTTCTTC. Amino acid sequence: CASTGLPYNEQFF. The full variable domain, with the rest looked up from reference TRBV28 and TRBJ2-1, is DVKVTQSSRYLVKRTGEKVFLECVQDMDHENMFWYRQDPGLGLRLIYFSYDVKMKEKGDIPEGYSVSREKKERFSLILESASTNQTSMYLCASTGLPYNEQFFGPGTRLTVL.

The rearrangement joins TRBV7-8 to TRBJ1-5; 9 nucleotides agree with TRBD1. The CDR3 loop spans 17 amino acids. V shed 1 base, J shed 9 bases, and the junction held 13 bases outside the gene matches. The V gene's germline CDR1 is SGHVS and CDR2 FQNEAQ. The DNA for the CDR3 is TGTGCCAGCAGCTTAGAGGTGTGGACAGGGGAAGAAGGGCCCCAGCATTTT. Amino acids: CASSLEVWTGEEGPQHF.

This chain links TRBV4-2 with TRBJ2-1; TRBD2 agrees at 10 bases. The CDR3 is 19 amino acids. Germline lookup yields CDR1 LGHNA and CDR2 YNFKEQ. J gave up 1 base and V 2 bases, and 11 bases lay outside the gene matches. DNA of the CDR3: TGTGCCAGCAGCCAACCCCAGCCCGGGACTAGCGTGTCCTACAATGAGCAGTTCTTC. Translated: CASSQPQPGTSVSYNEQFF.

The V call is TRBV7-3, the J call TRBJ2-1, with a possible D match to TRBD2 (6 bases). The germline gives CDR1 SGHTA, CDR2 FQGTGA. This CDR3 contains 15 residues. V was cut by 5 bases and J by 7 bases, with 18 bases left in between. As DNA, the CDR3 is TGTGCCAGCAGCCCCGAGGGACTTGCACGGAATGAGCAGTTCTTC. This encodes CASSPEGLARNEQFF.

The J gene is TRBJ2-7, the V gene TRBV7-2; 10 bases map to TRBD1. The CDR3 loop spans 14 amino acids. Per the germline V gene, CDR1 is SGHTA and CDR2 is FQGNSA. The ends lost 5 bases at V and 3 bases at J; junction bases unmatched: 4. The CDR3 sequence: CASSRGTGDYEQYF. CDR3 sequence (DNA): TGTGCCAGCAGCCGCGGGACAGGGGACTACGAGCAGTACTTC. Drawing the rest from reference TRBV7-2 and TRBJ2-7, the complete variable domain is GAGVSQSPSNKVTEKGKDVELRCDPISGHTALYWYRQSLGQGLEFLIYFQGNSAPDKSGLPSDRFSAERTGGSVSTLTIQRTQQEDSAVYLCASSRGTGDYEQYFGPGTRLTVT.

The chain carries TRBV13 and TRBJ2-5; possible D gene TRBD2, 6 bases. The ends were cut back, 3 bases at V and 2 bases at J, with 16 bases in the middle. The CDR3 length is 16 residues. CDR1 and CDR2 from the germline V gene are PRHDT and FYEKMQ (reference sequence). DNA for the CDR3: TGTGCCAGCAGCTTCGGGTACGGGGGAGCTCAAGAGACCCAGTACTTC. As protein: CASSFGYGGAQETQYF.

The chain links TRBV29-1 to TRBJ2-5; TRBD1 might be the D (6 bases). In germline, CDR1 is SQVTM, CDR2 ANQGSEA. CDR3 size: 12 residues. With 6 bases removed from V and 4 bases from J, the gap between germline ends came to 12 bases. CDR3 in DNA: TGCAGCGTGACAGGAGTCGGAGAGACCCAGTACTTC. Its translation: CSVTGVGETQYF. The whole variable domain, filled in from reference TRBV29-1 and TRBJ2-5, reads SAVISQKPSRDICQRGTSLTIQCQVDSQVTMMFWYRQQPGQSLTLIATANQGSEATYESGFVIDKFPISRPNLTFSTLTVSNMSPEDSSIYLCSVTGVGETQYFGPGTRLLVL.

The chain combines TRBV9 with TRBJ1-2; D unclear. The CDR3 is 13 amino acids. Trimming stripped 3 bases from V and 8 bases from J, with 14 bases between. Germline V gene sequence: CDR1 SGDLS, CDR2 YYNGEE. CDR3 DNA sequence: TGTGCCAGCAGCGCCGTCGCGGGGTCGGGCTACACCTTC. Residues: CASSAVAGSGYTF.

The J gene is TRBJ1-2, the V gene TRBV6-6; 7 nucleotides agree with TRBD1. After removal of 7 bases from V and 2 bases from J, the junction contained 1 base not matched to a gene. Germline V gives CDR1 MNHNY, CDR2 SVGAGI (reference sequence). The CDR3 extends over 12 amino acids. The CDR3 protein is CASNRGNYGYTF. CDR3 in DNA: TGTGCCAGCAACAGGGGAAACTATGGCTACACCTTC.

The chain recombines TRBV5-1 with TRBJ2-3, with D perhaps TRBD1 (6 bases). The CDR3 has 14 residues. V was cut by 2 bases and J by 2 bases, with 9 bases left in between. Germline values: CDR1 SGHRS, CDR2 YFSETQ. The chain's CDR3 is CASSFQGFTDTQYF. Written as DNA, the CDR3 is TGCGCCAGCAGCTTCCAGGGGTTCACAGATACGCAGTATTTT.

This clone was counted only a few times. This sequence joins TRBV9 and TRBJ1-2; D uncertain. Trimming took 0 bases from V and 4 from J, leaving 13 bases between them. The germline CDR1 and CDR2 sequences are SGDLS and YYNGEE. This CDR3 contains 15 residues. DNA for the CDR3: TGTGCCAGCAGCGTAGAGGCGGGTGAAACCTATGGCTACACCTTC. Translation: CASSVEAGETYGYTF.

V gene TRBV27 combines with J gene TRBJ1-1; D remains ambiguous. The CDR3 covers 15 residues. Germline V gene data show CDR1 as MNHEY and CDR2 as SMNVEV (reference sequence). V shed 2 bases and J shed 4 bases, with 14 bases lying between them. CDR3 in DNA: TGTGCCAGCAGTTTAGACCCCCGGGCGGGCACTGAAGCTTTCTTT. It specifies CASSLDPRAGTEAFF.

V is TRBV6-5 and J is TRBJ2-7, with 7 positions matching TRBD2. CDR1 is MNHEY and CDR2 is SVGAGI in the germline V gene. There are 15 residues in the CDR3. Germline trimming cut 4 bases from V and 6 bases from J; bases unmatched to any gene: 12. DNA for the CDR3: TGTGCCAGCAGTTTCTCTACTCGTCCTAGCGGCGAGCAGTACTTC. Its translation is CASSFSTRPSGEQYF.

This sequence joins TRBV5-1 and TRBJ1-1; 7 bases map to TRBD1. Trimming at V came to 4 bases and at J to 5 bases, leaving 8 bases not matched to a gene. This CDR3 spans 14 amino acids. Germline assignment: CDR1 SGHRS and CDR2 YFSETQ. The CDR3 nucleotides are TGCGCCAGCAGCCTACAGTCGACAGGGACTGAAGCTTTCTTT. This sequence encodes CASSLQSTGTEAFF.

The V gene is TRBV5-1, the J gene TRBJ2-3; the D gene is possibly TRBD1 (5 bases). Germline assignment: CDR1 SGHRS and CDR2 YFSETQ. V lost 5 bases to trimming and J lost 5 bases, with 15 bases between them. CDR3 length equals 14 residues. The CDR3 is CASRLDATGDTQYF. CDR3 nucleotides: TGCGCCAGCAGACTGGACGCCACAGGAGATACGCAGTATTTT.

The table lists this clone with a count of one. The J gene is TRBJ2-7, the V gene TRBV5-6; tentative D call: TRBD2 (6 bases). The germline V and J ends were trimmed by 10 bases and 0 bases, with 11 bases remaining between them. Germline V CDR1 and CDR2: SGHDT, YYEEEE. The CDR3 is 12 amino acids. CDR3 loop: CASGGCSYEQYF. The DNA for the CDR3 is TGTGCCTCCGGGGGATGCTCCTACGAGCAGTACTTC.

J is TRBJ1-6 and V is TRBV7-2; the D gene is possibly TRBD1 (5 bases). Trimming took off 1 base at V and 9 bases at J, with 10 bases between the two ends. Per the germline V gene, CDR1 is SGHTA and CDR2 is FQGNSA. There are 14 residues in the CDR3. CDR3 amino acids: CASSLGQGTSPLHF. As DNA, the CDR3 is TGTGCCAGCAGCTTAGGGCAGGGTACTTCACCCCTCCACTTT. The variable domain in full, completed from reference TRBV7-2 and TRBJ1-6, reads GAGVSQSPSNKVTEKGKDVELRCDPISGHTALYWYRQSLGQGLEFLIYFQGNSAPDKSGLPSDRFSAERTGGSVSTLTIQRTQQEDSAVYLCASSLGQGTSPLHFGNGTRLTVT.

The chain joins TRBV2 to TRBJ2-1, with 9 bases lining up with TRBD2. The V and J ends lost 8 bases and 5 bases, in that order; junction bases with no gene match: 7. Germline V gives CDR1 SNHLY, CDR2 FYNNEI. This CDR3 comprises 14 residues. The CDR3: CASLSGGRHNEQFF. CDR3 DNA: TGTGCCAGCTTGAGCGGGGGGCGACACAATGAGCAGTTCTTC.